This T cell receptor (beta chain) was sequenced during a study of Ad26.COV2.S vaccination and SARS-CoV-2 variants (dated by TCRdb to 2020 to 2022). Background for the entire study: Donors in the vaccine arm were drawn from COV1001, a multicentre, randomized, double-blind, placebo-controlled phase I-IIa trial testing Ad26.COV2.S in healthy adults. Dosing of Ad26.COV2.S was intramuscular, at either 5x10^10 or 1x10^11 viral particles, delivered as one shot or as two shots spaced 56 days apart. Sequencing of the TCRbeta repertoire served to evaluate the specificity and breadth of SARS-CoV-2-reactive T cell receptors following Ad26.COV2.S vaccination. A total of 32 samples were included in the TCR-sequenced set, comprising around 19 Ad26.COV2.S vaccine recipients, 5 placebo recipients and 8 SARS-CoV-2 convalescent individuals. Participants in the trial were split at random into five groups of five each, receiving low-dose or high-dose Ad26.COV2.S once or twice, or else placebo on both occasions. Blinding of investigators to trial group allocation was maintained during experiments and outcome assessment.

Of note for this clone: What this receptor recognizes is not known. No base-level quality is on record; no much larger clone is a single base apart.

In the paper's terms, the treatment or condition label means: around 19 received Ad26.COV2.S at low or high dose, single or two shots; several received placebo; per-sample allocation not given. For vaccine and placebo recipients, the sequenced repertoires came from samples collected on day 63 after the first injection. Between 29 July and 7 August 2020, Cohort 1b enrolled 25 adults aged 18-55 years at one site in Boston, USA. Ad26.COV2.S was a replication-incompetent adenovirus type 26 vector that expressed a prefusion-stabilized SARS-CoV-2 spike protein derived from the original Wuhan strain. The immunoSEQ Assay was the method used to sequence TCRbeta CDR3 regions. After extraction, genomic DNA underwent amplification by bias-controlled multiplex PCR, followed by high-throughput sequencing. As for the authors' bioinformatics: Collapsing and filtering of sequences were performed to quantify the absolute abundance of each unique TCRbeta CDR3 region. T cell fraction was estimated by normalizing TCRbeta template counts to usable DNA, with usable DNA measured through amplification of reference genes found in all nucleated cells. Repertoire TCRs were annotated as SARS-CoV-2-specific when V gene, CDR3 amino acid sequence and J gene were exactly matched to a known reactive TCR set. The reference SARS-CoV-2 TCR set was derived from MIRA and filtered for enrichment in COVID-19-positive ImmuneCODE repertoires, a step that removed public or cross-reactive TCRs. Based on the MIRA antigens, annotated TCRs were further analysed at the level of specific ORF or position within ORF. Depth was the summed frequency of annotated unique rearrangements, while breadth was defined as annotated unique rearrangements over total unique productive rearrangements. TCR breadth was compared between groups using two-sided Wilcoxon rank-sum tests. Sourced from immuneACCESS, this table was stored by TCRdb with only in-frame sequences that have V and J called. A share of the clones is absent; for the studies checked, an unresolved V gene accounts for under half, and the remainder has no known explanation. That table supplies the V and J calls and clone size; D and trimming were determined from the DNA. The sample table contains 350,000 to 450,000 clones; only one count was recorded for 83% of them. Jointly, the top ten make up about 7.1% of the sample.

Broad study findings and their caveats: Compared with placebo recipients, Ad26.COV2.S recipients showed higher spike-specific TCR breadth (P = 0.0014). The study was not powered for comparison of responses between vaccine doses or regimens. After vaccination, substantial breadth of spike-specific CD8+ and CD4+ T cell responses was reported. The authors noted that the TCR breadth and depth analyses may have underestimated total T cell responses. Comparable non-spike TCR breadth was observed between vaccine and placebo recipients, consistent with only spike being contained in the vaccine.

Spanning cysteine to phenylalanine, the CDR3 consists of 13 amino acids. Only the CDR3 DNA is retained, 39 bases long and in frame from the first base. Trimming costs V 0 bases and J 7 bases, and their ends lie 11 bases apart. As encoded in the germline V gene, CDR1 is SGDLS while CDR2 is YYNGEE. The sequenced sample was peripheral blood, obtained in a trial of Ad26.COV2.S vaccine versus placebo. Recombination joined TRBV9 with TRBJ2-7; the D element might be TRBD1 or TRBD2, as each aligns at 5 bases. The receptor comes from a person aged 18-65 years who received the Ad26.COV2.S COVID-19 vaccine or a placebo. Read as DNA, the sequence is TGTGCCAGCAGCGTAGATCTCGAGGGGGAGCAGTACTTC. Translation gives CASSVDLEGEQYF.